The 2 T cell receptor beta chains below all came from one sample that was sequenced in a study of tissue T cells after allogeneic stem cell transplantation. Assay: immunoSEQ multiplex PCR; the TCRdb copy retains only in-frame clones and omits some. The table has approximately 4,500 clones, around 80% seen once. Steroid-refractory graft-versus-host disease after allogeneic hematopoietic cell transplant qualified adults for prospective research-autopsy enrollment. The sample consisted of esophageal tissue, taken at autopsy. All receptors come from a male patient of 60 years or more with steroid-refractory graft-versus-host disease after an allogeneic stem cell transplant. Some T cells may possibly be graft donor cells.

The V and J genes are TRBV3-1 (or the pseudogene TRBV3-2) and TRBJ2-3, with D tentatively TRBD1 or TRBD2 (5 bases each). Germline-derived CDR1 and CDR2 are LGHDT and YNNKEL (reference sequence). V shed 3 bases and J shed 7 bases, with 11 bases lying between them. The CDR3 spans 13 residues. The CDR3 region has the DNA TGTGCCAGCAGCCAGGGACCATTTAATACGCAGTATTTT. Residues: CASSQGPFNTQYF.

V gene TRBV6-2 or TRBV6-3 combines with J gene TRBJ1-5; D might be TRBD1 (6 bases). Germline CDR1 and CDR2: MNHEY and SVGEGT. The CDR3 is made up of 16 amino acids. Trimming took off 5 bases at V and 3 bases at J, with 17 bases between the two ends. Written as DNA, the CDR3 is TGTGCCAGCAGTGTGGACAGCCGGACTTCCAATCAGCCCCAGCATTTT. Its protein is CASSVDSRTSNQPQHF.